What follows are 16 T cell receptor beta chains derived from one specimen sequenced in a study of blood T cell repertoires in COVID-19. Method: immunoSEQ multiplex PCR; TCRdb's copy keeps in-frame clones and lacks some. The sample lists 300,000 to 400,000 clones, around nine tenths occurring once. Sample: PBMCs or T cells enriched from blood (not recorded which). The receptor source for this set is a man in his sixties who had recovered from COVID-19.

The chain uses TRBV6-1 and TRBJ1-5, with D uncertain. Germline V gene sequence: CDR1 MNHNS, CDR2 SASEGT. Trimming cost V 1 base and J 3 bases, with 4 bases left between them. There are 13 residues in the CDR3. CDR3 region: CASSEVANQPQHF. Written as DNA, the CDR3 is TGTGCCAGCAGTGAAGTAGCCAATCAGCCCCAGCATTTT.

The chain joins TRBV11-2 to TRBJ2-1; D gene uncertain. The CDR3 totals 12 residues. In germline, CDR1 is SGHAT, CDR2 FQNNGV. V gave up 1 base and J gave up 15 bases, with 13 bases separating them. The CDR3: CASSLVRRSWFF. The CDR3 DNA is TGTGCCAGCAGCTTAGTTCGCCGGAGCTGGTTCTTC.

V is TRBV29-1 and J is TRBJ2-7; 12 nucleotides align to TRBD1. V shed 6 bases, J shed 5 bases, and the junction held 11 bases outside the gene matches. The CDR3 runs 15 residues. Germline V gene sequence: CDR1 SQVTM, CDR2 ANQGSEA. The CDR3 here is CSVAGTGGFRHEQYF. In DNA, the CDR3 is TGCAGCGTAGCCGGGACAGGGGGCTTTAGACACGAGCAGTACTTC.

V and J are TRBV4-2 and TRBJ2-7; 8 bases are a match to TRBD2. Trimming cost V 4 bases and J 5 bases; bases outside gene matches: 16. Germline V lookup: CDR1 LGHNA, CDR2 YNFKEQ. The CDR3 consists of 17 residues. The CDR3 DNA follows: TGTGCCAGCAGCCCCTTGGAAGTGGCGGGAGGTGGTGACGAGCAGTACTTC. Protein: CASSPLEVAGGGDEQYF.

The genes are TRBV7-9 and TRBJ1-3, with D perhaps TRBD1 (5 bases). Trimming stripped 6 bases from V and 3 bases from J, with 18 bases between. The CDR3 sequence is 16 residues long. Germline loops: CDR1 SEHNR, CDR2 FQNEAQ (reference sequence). The CDR3 bases are TGTGCCAGCAGTCAACCCGCAGGGACTGATGGAAACACCATATATTTT. Protein product: CASSQPAGTDGNTIYF.

The V and J genes are TRBV29-1 and TRBJ1-6; D not resolved. The V end lost 4 bases, the J end lost 9 bases, and 7 bases lay between the germline ends. The CDR3 is 11 amino acids. The germline V gene encodes CDR1 SQVTM and CDR2 ANQGSEA. This CDR3 reads CSVGESSPLHF. For the CDR3, the DNA is TGCAGCGTTGGCGAGTCTTCACCCCTCCACTTT.

The CDR3 sequence: CASSEQAGGLAVNEQFF. DNA of the CDR3: TGCGCCAGCAGCGAACAGGCGGGAGGACTAGCGGTCAATGAGCAGTTCTTC. The V gene is TRBV5-1, the J gene TRBJ2-1; 10 bases fit TRBD2. Per germline, CDR1 SGHRS and CDR2 YFSETQ. This CDR3 region has 17 residues. V lost 4 bases, J lost 6 bases, and 13 bases stayed unmatched.

The chain recombines TRBV30 with TRBJ1-1, with D perhaps TRBD1 (5 bases). V shed 0 bases and J shed 1 base, with 9 bases lying between them. CDR3 length: 14 amino acids. From germline, CDR1 is GTSNPN and CDR2 SVGIG (reference sequence). The CDR3: CAWSVGASNTEAFF. CDR3 in DNA: TGTGCCTGGAGTGTAGGGGCCTCGAACACTGAAGCTTTCTTT.

The rearrangement uses TRBV28 and TRBJ2-2; D possibly corresponds to TRBD1 (5 bases). The germline V and J ends were trimmed by 2 bases and 2 bases, with 12 bases remaining between them. The length of the CDR3 is 16 residues. Germline CDR1 is MDHEN and CDR2 is SYDVKM. CDR3 residues: CASSLVAGKNTGELFF. CDR3 sequence (DNA): TGTGCCAGCAGTTTAGTGGCAGGGAAAAACACCGGGGAGCTGTTTTTT.

V usage is TRBV19 and J usage is TRBJ2-2; maybe TRBD1 (6 bases). Trimming took off 4 bases at V and 7 bases at J, with 13 bases between the two ends. The CDR3 is made up of 14 amino acids. CDR1 and CDR2 from the germline V gene are LNHDA and SQIVND (reference sequence). The CDR3 spells CASSTQTGIGELFF. In DNA, the CDR3 is TGTGCCAGTAGTACCCAAACAGGGATCGGGGAGCTGTTTTTT.

This clone was seen only once. The gene calls are TRBV5-1 and TRBJ1-4, with 8 bases matching TRBD1. Trimming cost V 5 bases and J 8 bases; bases outside gene matches: 11. Per the germline V gene, CDR1 is SGHRS and CDR2 is YFSETQ. The CDR3 is 15 amino acids. CDR3 DNA sequence: TGCGCCAGCAGGGTTGACGGGACAGGACCAGAAAAACTGTTTTTT. The encoded protein is CASRVDGTGPEKLFF.

The chain has TRBV11-3 and TRBJ2-1; maybe TRBD1 (6 bases). Germline CDR1 is SGHNT and CDR2 is YENEEA. The CDR3 sequence is 13 residues long. Trimming left V 2 bases short and J 10 bases short, with 12 bases between. This chain's CDR3 is CASSLSRGGEQFF. The DNA for the CDR3 is TGTGCCAGCAGCTTATCCAGGGGCGGCGAGCAGTTCTTC.

The chain couples TRBV5-1 to TRBJ2-3, with 8 bases matching TRBD1. This CDR3 has 14 amino acids. Germline CDR1 and CDR2: SGHRS and YFSETQ. The ends lost 1 base at V and 4 bases at J; junction bases unmatched: 2. This chain's CDR3 is CASSLLRGPDTQYF. In DNA form, the CDR3 reads TGCGCCAGCAGCTTGCTCAGGGGGCCAGATACGCAGTATTTT.

The chain is built from TRBV3-1 (or the pseudogene TRBV3-2) and TRBJ2-2; TRBD1 agrees at 7 bases. The V gene's germline CDR1 is LGHDT and CDR2 YNNKEL (reference sequence). This CDR3 is 14 amino acids long. J gave up 4 bases and V 5 bases, and 4 bases lay outside the gene matches. CDR3 in DNA: TGTGCCAGCAGCTATACAGGGGCCACCGGGGAGCTGTTTTTT. Translating gives CASSYTGATGELFF.

This rearrangement joins TRBV15 to TRBJ1-5; perhaps TRBD1 as D (6 bases). The CDR3 sequence is 16 residues long. Looked up from germline, CDR1 is LNHNV and CDR2 is YYDKDF (reference sequence). V dropped 0 bases and J dropped 6 bases, with 15 bases sitting between them. In nucleotides, the CDR3 is TGTGCCACCAGCAGAGAAGGAGGGGGGGGCGTTCAGCCCCAGCATTTT. It yields the protein CATSREGGGGVQPQHF.

The V gene is TRBV19, the J gene TRBJ2-4; no reliable D call. Between the trimmed V and J ends, which lost 8 bases and 3 bases, there was a span of 11 bases. Per germline, CDR1 LNHDA and CDR2 SQIVND (reference sequence). The CDR3 is 13 amino acids. For the CDR3, the DNA is TGTGCCAGTCAGTTGACGGGCAAAAACATTCAGTACTTC. It yields the protein CASQLTGKNIQYF. Full variable domain (missing parts from reference TRBV19 and TRBJ2-4): DGGITQSPKYLFRKEGQNVTLSCEQNLNHDAMYWYRQDPGQGLRLIYYSQIVNDFQKGDIAEGYSVSREKKESFPLTVTSAQKNPTAFYLCASQLTGKNIQYFGAGTRLSVL.